The following is a T cell receptor (beta chain) sequence with its context. Profiling relied on immunoSEQ multiplex PCR, and the TCRdb table lists in-frame clones only, not all of them. The repertoire holds about 89,000 clones, with 85% to 95% as singletons. These data belong to a study of technical replicates of blood from a handful of donors. Trimming removed 5 bases from V and 8 bases from J; junction bases left unmatched: 12. The CDR3 extends over 16 amino acids. Germline V CDR1 and CDR2: SEHNR, FQNEAQ (reference sequence). The receptor was isolated from a human donor in good health. Sequenced input: T cells isolated from PBMCs. The chain is built from TRBV7-9 and TRBJ2-4; TRBD2 agrees at 10 bases. CDR3 bases: TGTGCCAGCAGCCAAGGGCTAGCGGGAGATTCTTACATTCAGTACTTC. Its protein is CASSQGLAGDSYIQYF.